A selection of T cell receptor beta chains follows, all from one sample in a study of cytomegalovirus exposure and HLA in healthy donors. Assay used: immunoSEQ multiplex PCR; TCRdb lists only in-frame clones, some missing. The table shows about 220,000 clones, with around 79% occurring only once. What was sequenced was PBMCs. These receptors came from a male donor in good health and CMV-seronegative. Each CDR3 is given with its conserved first and last residue. The D gene is left open where the match is weak. Clone size is given for some rows only: seen once, a few or many times, or a class if the clone is expanded.

TRBD2 - TRBJ2-3 TRBV19 CASTSGTSGVDTQYF TGTGCCAGTACTAGTGGGACTAGCGGAGTGGATACGCAGTATTTT
- - TRBJ1-3 TRBV15 CATSGRVSGNTIYF TGTGCCACCAGCGGCAGGGTATCTGGAAACACCATATATTTT
TRBD2 - TRBJ2-5 TRBV15 CATAPAGVGKTQYF TGTGCCACTGCTCCGGCGGGGGTCGGAAAGACCCAGTACTTC
- - TRBJ1-2 TRBV6-1 CASSILRENYGYTF TGTGCCAGCAGTATCCTACGGGAGAACTATGGCTACACCTTC
- - TRBJ2-5 TRBV7-7 CASSPRLGWETQYF TGTGCTAGCAGCCCTAGGCTGGGTTGGGAGACCCAGTACTTC
TRBD1 - TRBJ1-5 TRBV30 CAWSSPSTGDNQPQHF TGTGCCTGGAGTTCCCCGTCGACAGGGGACAATCAGCCCCAGCATTTT
- few TRBJ2-7 TRBV7-6 CASSPRTASYEQYF TGTGCCAGCAGCCCCCGGACAGCCTCCTACGAGCAGTACTTC
TRBD1 few TRBJ1-1 TRBV7-8 CASSLDRTGGTEAFF TGTGCCAGCAGCTTAGACCGGACAGGGGGCACTGAAGCTTTCTTT
- - TRBJ1-1 TRBV2 CASMWGTRNTEAFF TGTGCCAGCATGTGGGGCACCCGTAACACTGAAGCTTTCTTT
TRBD1 once TRBJ2-1 TRBV28 CASSFSQGGAYNEQFF TGTGCCAGCAGTTTCTCACAGGGGGGAGCCTACAATGAGCAGTTCTTC
- - TRBJ1-5 TRBV18 CASSPSIRSDSNQPQHF TGTGCCAGCTCACCCTCGATCAGGTCTGATAGCAATCAGCCCCAGCATTTT
- - TRBJ1-2 TRBV6-5 CASSYSGTRGSNGYTF TGTGCCAGCAGTTATTCCGGGACAAGGGGAAGTAATGGCTACACCTTC
- - TRBJ2-7 TRBV6-5 CASSYARGLSYEQYF TGTGCCAGCAGTTATGCTAGGGGATTATCCTACGAGCAGTACTTC
- - TRBJ1-2 TRBV30 CAWSVYPEGGGGYTF TGTGCCTGGAGTGTCTACCCGGAGGGTGGGGGTGGCTACACCTTC
- - TRBJ2-7 TRBV5-4 CASSLGPVAGIVSEQYF TGTGCCAGCAGCTTGGGTCCTGTGGCAGGGATCGTCTCCGAGCAGTACTTC
TRBD1 - TRBJ1-5 TRBV10-3 CAISESSQGGRQPQHF TGTGCCATCAGTGAGTCGAGCCAGGGGGGACGTCAGCCCCAGCATTTT
- - TRBJ2-7 TRBV5-5 CASSLAKLYEQYF TGTGCCAGCAGCTTGGCCAAGCTTTACGAGCAGTACTTC
- - TRBJ2-1 TRBV7-2 CASSLSWGLTYNEQFF TGTGCCAGCAGCTTATCTTGGGGGCTTACTTACAATGAGCAGTTCTTC
TRBD1 - TRBJ2-2 TRBV2 CAILTGTTGELFF TGTGCCATCCTGACAGGGACCACCGGGGAGCTGTTTTTT
- - TRBJ2-3 TRBV5-4 CASSWDREDTQYF TGTGCCAGCAGCTGGGATCGGGAGGATACGCAGTATTTT
- - TRBJ1-1 TRBV5-6 CASSLLLQGNTEAFF TGTGCCAGCAGCTTGCTCTTACAGGGGAACACTGAAGCTTTCTTT
TRBD1 - TRBJ1-2 TRBV9 CASSVRPGTGEQANYGYTF TGTGCCAGCAGCGTTAGGCCCGGGACAGGGGAACAAGCTAACTATGGCTACACCTTC
- - TRBJ2-5 TRBV20-1 CSADSEAQYF TGCAGTGCGGATTCGGAGGCCCAGTACTTC
TRBD2 once TRBJ2-1 TRBV29-1 CSVTSTSGSSYNEQFF TGCAGCGTGACATCGACTAGCGGCAGCTCCTACAATGAGCAGTTCTTC
- - TRBJ2-7 TRBV5-1 CASSLGQVSYERYF TGCGCCAGCAGCTTGGGACAGGTCTCCTACGAGCGGTACTTC
- - TRBJ2-7 TRBV27 CASTPRGRSEQYF TGTGCCAGCACCCCCCGCGGTAGATCCGAGCAGTACTTC
- - TRBJ2-2 TRBV2 CASSVRRVDTGELFF TGTGCCAGCAGTGTCAGGAGGGTGGACACCGGGGAGCTGTTTTTT
TRBD2 - TRBJ2-1 TRBV28 CASSLSGTSFYEQFF TGTGCCAGCAGCCTATCCGGGACTAGCTTCTATGAGCAGTTCTTC
TRBD1 - TRBJ2-7 TRBV25-1 CASSPRGQGGNEQYF TGTGCCAGCAGTCCCCGAGGACAGGGCGGAAACGAGCAGTACTTC
- few TRBJ1-2 TRBV5-4 CASSQDRENTF TGTGCCAGCAGCCAGGACCGGGAAAACACCTTC
- - TRBJ1-5 TRBV15 CATSGPTNTYQPQHF TGTGCCACCAGCGGTCCCACTAACACCTATCAGCCCCAGCATTTT
- - TRBJ1-2 TRBV27 CASSPPGGADGYTF TGTGCCAGCAGTCCCCCAGGCGGGGCGGATGGCTACACCTTC
TRBD2 - TRBJ2-7 TRBV2 CASKPSGRVEQYF TGTGCCAGCAAGCCTAGCGGGAGGGTCGAGCAGTACTTC
- - TRBJ1-5 TRBV13 CASSLERDQPQHF TGTGCCAGCAGCTTAGAGAGGGATCAGCCCCAGCATTTT
TRBD2 - TRBJ2-1 TRBV28 CASSSQREVFYNEQFF TGTGCCAGCAGTTCCCAGCGGGAGGTCTTCTACAATGAGCAGTTCTTC
- - TRBJ2-3 TRBV6-5 CASSYVSRTDTDTQYF TGTGCCAGCAGTTACGTTTCTAGAACCGACACAGATACGCAGTATTTT
TRBD2 - TRBJ2-5 TRBV7-3 CASSLGVAGVWPETQYF TGTGCCAGCAGCTTAGGGGTAGCGGGAGTATGGCCAGAGACCCAGTACTTC
TRBD1 - TRBJ2-7 TRBV19 CASKAGQGPYEQYF TGTGCCAGTAAAGCGGGACAGGGCCCCTACGAGCAGTACTTC
TRBD1 - TRBJ1-2 TRBV7-2 CASSADRGGYGYTF TGTGCCAGCAGCGCAGACAGGGGAGGCTATGGCTACACCTTC
TRBD2 - TRBJ2-1 TRBV7-2 CASSLSSGRYSNEQFF TGTGCCAGCAGCCTCTCTAGCGGGAGATATTCAAATGAGCAGTTCTTC
- once TRBJ1-2 TRBV6-4 CASSDSIGGGGYTF TGTGCCAGCAGTGACTCGATAGGGGGTGGAGGCTACACCTTC
TRBD1 - TRBJ2-1 TRBV18 CASSPLDRDNEQFF TGTGCCAGCTCACCCTTGGACAGGGACAATGAGCAGTTCTTC
TRBD2 - TRBJ2-5 TRBV9 CASSPGAGTSGQETQYF TGTGCCAGCAGCCCCGGGGCCGGGACTAGCGGCCAAGAGACCCAGTACTTC
- - TRBJ2-2 TRBV19 CASSFQVTGELFF TGTGCCAGTAGCTTCCAGGTCACCGGGGAGCTGTTTTTT
- - TRBJ2-5 TRBV10-3 CAISLTRYQETQYF TGTGCCATCAGTTTGACAAGGTACCAAGAGACCCAGTACTTC
TRBD2 - TRBJ2-1 TRBV7-8 CASSLGSSGYNEQFF TGTGCCAGCAGCCTAGGTTCTAGCGGTTACAATGAGCAGTTCTTC
- - TRBJ1-5 TRBV2 CASSEAKGRSNQPQHF TGTGCCAGCAGTGAAGCTAAAGGGAGGAGCAATCAGCCCCAGCATTTT
- - TRBJ2-7 TRBV7-7 CASSFDSFSYEQYF TGTGCCAGCAGCTTCGACAGTTTCTCCTACGAGCAGTACTTC
TRBD2 - TRBJ2-1 TRBV7-2 CASSSHASGLANNEQFF TGTGCCAGCAGCTCCCACGCCTCGGGACTAGCGAACAATGAGCAGTTCTTC
- - TRBJ1-4 TRBV19 CASSDWQVANEKLFF TGTGCCAGTAGTGATTGGCAGGTAGCTAATGAAAAACTGTTTTTT
- once TRBJ1-4 TRBV9 CASSVTGSGEKLFF TGTGCCAGCAGCGTTACAGGGTCGGGTGAAAAACTGTTTTTT
- once TRBJ1-5 TRBV9 CASSFGSQEPQHF TGTGCCAGCAGCTTCGGCAGCCAGGAGCCCCAGCATTTT
- - TRBJ2-7 TRBV5-1 CAGSPEGAYEQYF TGCGCCGGATCGCCGGAAGGGGCCTACGAGCAGTACTTC